What follows are 10 T cell receptor beta chains derived from one specimen sequenced in a study of cytomegalovirus exposure and HLA in healthy donors. 60 Vbeta and 13 Jbeta primers were used in PCR. Generated by immunoSEQ multiplex PCR, the TCRdb table keeps only in-frame clones and is missing some. The table includes around 78,000 clones, about four fifths detected once. The sequenced sample consisted of PBMCs. The receptors come from a woman in her forties or fifties in good health and CMV-seronegative.

A single count supports this clone. The chain carries TRBV6-1 and TRBJ1-4, with TRBD1 matching over 7 bases. The V gene end was trimmed by 3 bases and the J gene end by 2 bases; junction bases not matched to a gene: 3. In germline, CDR1 is MNHNS, CDR2 SASEGT. CDR3 length: 15 amino acids. The chain's CDR3 is CASSEPGQTNEKLFF. CDR3 DNA: TGTGCCAGCAGTGAGCCGGGACAGACTAATGAAAAACTGTTTTTT.

The rearrangement uses TRBV25-1 and TRBJ2-1; 9 bases are a match to TRBD2. J gave up 6 bases and V 1 base, and 7 bases lay outside the gene matches. This CDR3 has 16 amino acids. Germline CDR1 reads MGHDK; CDR2 reads SYGVNS. CDR3 in amino acids: CASSESGGGAFNEQFF. Written as DNA, the CDR3 is TGTGCCAGCAGTGAATCGGGCGGGGGGGCCTTCAATGAGCAGTTCTTC.

V gene TRBV30 combines with J gene TRBJ2-1, with TRBD2 matching 10 bases. CDR1 and CDR2 from the germline V gene are GTSNPN and SVGIG (reference sequence). Unmatched junction bases numbered 4, after V lost 3 bases and J lost 8 bases. This CDR3 has 13 residues. CDR3 amino acids: CAWRGTSVDEQFF. The CDR3 bases are TGTGCCTGGAGGGGGACTAGCGTCGATGAGCAGTTCTTC.

CDR3 DNA sequence: TGCGCCAGCAGCTTGGGGGGACTCTCTGGGGCCAACGTCCTGACTTTC. This encodes CASSLGGLSGANVLTF. The chain joins TRBV5-1 to TRBJ2-6, with a weak D call TRBD2 (6 bases). With 0 bases removed from V and 0 bases from J, the gap between germline ends came to 7 bases. This CDR3 is 16 amino acids long. CDR1 is SGHRS and CDR2 is YFSETQ in the germline V gene. Based on the CDR3 plus reference TRBV5-1 and TRBJ2-6, the full variable domain is KAGVTQTPRYLIKTRGQQVTLSCSPISGHRSVSWYQQTPGQGLQFLFEYFSETQRNKGNFPGRFSGRQFSNSRSEMNVSTLELGDSALYLCASSLGGLSGANVLTFGAGSRLTVL.

The rearrangement joins TRBV6-5 to TRBJ1-4; tentative D call: TRBD1 (6 bases). This CDR3 is 15 amino acids long. Germline V gives CDR1 MNHEY, CDR2 SVGAGI. Trimming left V 5 bases short and J 0 bases short, with 10 bases between. CDR3 loop: CASSKGESTNEKLFF. CDR3 nucleotide sequence: TGTGCCAGCAGTAAGGGGGAGTCAACTAATGAAAAACTGTTTTTT.

This clone was recorded a few times. The genes are TRBV4-3 and TRBJ1-1, with D unresolved. Germline CDR1 and CDR2: LGHNA and YSLEER. This CDR3 region has 14 residues. The ends were cut back, 3 bases at V and 6 bases at J, with 14 bases in the middle. CDR3 loop: CASSQEWTSAEAFF. DNA for the CDR3: TGCGCCAGCAGCCAGGAATGGACTAGCGCTGAAGCTTTCTTT.

A few counts support this clone. V gene TRBV7-8 combines with J gene TRBJ1-4; 12 bases are shared with TRBD1. This CDR3 has 15 residues. The germline gives CDR1 SGHVS, CDR2 FQNEAQ. Trimming removed 5 bases from V and 7 bases from J; junction bases left unmatched: 5. This CDR3 is CASSQRDRGLEKLFF. CDR3 DNA sequence: TGTGCCAGCAGCCAACGGGACAGGGGGCTTGAAAAACTGTTTTTT.

J is TRBJ2-5 and V is TRBV5-4; TRBD2 might be the D (5 bases). CDR3 length: 14 residues. The germline V gene has CDR1 SGHNT and CDR2 YYREEE (reference sequence). The V and J ends lost 0 bases and 3 bases respectively, with 9 bases between them. The CDR3 reads CASSLAGVEETQYF. The DNA for the CDR3 is TGTGCCAGCAGCTTGGCCGGGGTAGAAGAGACCCAGTACTTC. Full variable domain (outside the CDR3, taken from reference TRBV5-4 and TRBJ2-5): ETGVTQSPTHLIKTRGQQVTLRCSSQSGHNTVSWYQQALGQGPQFIFQYYREEENGRGNFPPRFSGLQFPNYSSELNVNALELDDSALYLCASSLAGVEETQYFGPGTRLLVL.

This chain joins TRBV2 and TRBJ1-5; weak D call: TRBD1 (6 bases). There are 14 residues in the CDR3. The germline V gene has CDR1 SNHLY and CDR2 FYNNEI. V lost 6 bases to trimming and J lost 2 bases, with 11 bases between them. In DNA form, the CDR3 reads TGTGCCAGCAGGGGGTGGACAGGCAATCAGCCCCAGCATTTT. Translation: CASRGWTGNQPQHF.

This chain uses TRBV2 with TRBJ2-1; 8 nucleotides align to TRBD2. CDR1 is SNHLY and CDR2 is FYNNEI in the germline V gene. Trimming removed 8 bases from V and 9 bases from J; junction bases left unmatched: 12. This CDR3 has 14 amino acids. As DNA, the CDR3 is TGTGCCAGCCGAATGGCGGGAGGTACAACTGAGCAGTTCTTC. This gives the protein CASRMAGGTTEQFF.